The present T cell receptor (beta chain) was sequenced within a study of OX40 agonist ivuxolimab in advanced cancers. The CDR3 extends over 12 amino acids. From germline, CDR1 is MNHEY and CDR2 SMNVEV (reference sequence). V dropped 6 bases and J dropped 3 bases, with 6 bases sitting between them. Baseline, cycle 4 day 1, and cycle 7 day 1 were the blood sampling points. This table comes from immunoSEQ multiplex PCR, and its TCRdb copy is limited to in-frame clones, with some not included. The table has fewer than 60,000 clones, about 85% seen once. This clone was seen a single time. This chain connects TRBV27 to TRBJ1-3; D unresolved. The TCR comes from an adult with an advanced solid tumor such as melanoma, head and neck, liver or kidney cancer. This sample comprised CD4+ or CD8+ T cells sorted from blood, obtained in a trial of the OX40 agonist ivuxolimab. The CDR3 DNA sequence: TGTGCCAGCAGGGGTGGTGGAAACACCATATATTTT. Translating it yields CASRGGGNTIYF.